One sample yielded the 28 T cell receptor beta chains listed below, sequenced in a study of T cells in Graves' hyperthyroidism and ophthalmopathy. TCR beta CDR3 region amplification was performed from RNA transcripts. HTBI primers were the set used in a first-round RT-PCR of the TCR CDR3. TCRdb passed the multiplex PCR reads through MiXCR, listing each CDR3 protein once. The table has 600,000 to 800,000 distinct CDR3 sequences, about a third seen once. Specimen: blood. The receptors come from a middle-aged woman with Graves' hyperthyroidism.

This clonotype was detected ten times or more. A read error may account for a junction end that differs from germline. The rearrangement links TRBV5-1 to TRBJ1-2, with D hard to call. CDR1 is SGHRS, CDR2 YFSETQ, per germline. This CDR3 has 18 residues. Here the CDR3 reads CASTLEGQNPSSRYGYTF. CDR3 DNA sequence: TGCGCCAGCACCTTGGAAGGGCAAAATCCCTCGAGCAGATATGGCTACACCTTC.

The chain carries TRBV4-1 and TRBJ1-6; 7 bases are a match to TRBD1. CDR1 is MGHRA and CDR2 is YSYEKL in the germline V gene. V was pared by 3 bases and J by 7 bases, with 9 bases of the junction left unmatched. This CDR3 has 16 residues. CDR3 sequence reads: CASSQTGSDRNSPLHF. CDR3 nucleotides: TGCGCCAGCAGCCAGACAGGGTCCGACCGCAATTCACCCCTCCACTTT.

The chain carries TRBV19 and TRBJ2-7, with D possibly being TRBD2 (6 bases). The CDR3 has 12 residues. Germline values: CDR1 LNHDA, CDR2 SQIVND (reference sequence). The V gene lost 0 bases and the J gene lost 8 bases, with 8 bases spanning the gap. Here the CDR3 reads CASSIEGTQQYF. CDR3 in DNA: TGTGCCAGTAGTATAGAGGGGACTCAGCAGTACTTC.

The table lists this clonotype with many counts. The chain joins TRBV2 to TRBJ2-2; 12 bases are a match to TRBD2. The CDR3 is 14 amino acids. Unmatched junction bases numbered 1, after V lost 6 bases and J lost 5 bases. From germline, CDR1 is SNHLY and CDR2 FYNNEI. As DNA, the CDR3 is TGTGCCAGCAGAGGACTAGCGGGAACCGGGGAGCTGTTTTTT. Translation gives CASRGLAGTGELFF. Variable domain in full (rest from reference TRBV2 and TRBJ2-2): EPEVTQTPSHQVTQMGQEVILRCVPISNHLYFYWYRQILGQKVEFLVSFYNNEISEKSEIFDDQFSVERPDGSNFTLKIRSTKLEDSAMYFCASRGLAGTGELFFGEGSRLTVL.

This clonotype showed up just once. The J gene is TRBJ1-5, the V gene TRBV7-3; 9 bases are shared with TRBD1. The V and J ends lost 5 bases and 11 bases, in that order; junction bases with no gene match: 7. In germline, CDR1 is SGHTA, CDR2 FQGTGA. This CDR3 has 13 residues. For the CDR3, the DNA is TGTGCCAGCAGCAGAACCCGGGACAGGGCCCAGCATTTT. It translates to CASSRTRDRAQHF.

The sample holds a few counts of this clonotype. One end of the junction does not line up with germline, which may come from a read error. The V gene is TRBV5-1, the J gene TRBJ2-2, with D perhaps assigned TRBD1 or TRBD2 (5 bases each). Per the germline V gene, CDR1 is SGHRS and CDR2 is YFSETQ. The CDR3 has 16 amino acids. The CDR3, as DNA: TGTGCCAGCAGCTTAGGACCGGGGCTAAACACCGGGGAGCTGTTTTTT. The encoded protein is CASSLGPGLNTGELFF.

The chain has TRBV12-5 and TRBJ1-1; no clear D gene. The CDR3 has 18 amino acids. The V and J ends lost 0 bases and 2 bases respectively, with 19 bases between them. Germline CDR1 reads LGHNT; CDR2 reads FRNRAP. CDR3 amino acids: CASGLVEGRFLNNTEAFF. CDR3 nucleotides: TGTGCTAGTGGTTTGGTAGAAGGGAGGTTTTTAAATAACACTGAAGCTTTCTTT. The full variable domain, completed using reference TRBV12-5 and TRBJ1-1, is DARVTQTPRHKVTEMGQEVTMRCQPILGHNTVFWYRQTMMQGLELLAYFRNRAPLDDSGMPKDRFSAEMPDATLATLKIQPSEPRDSAVYFCASGLVEGRFLNNTEAFFGQGTRLTVV.

This clonotype was found once. The chain employs TRBV7-2 and TRBJ1-5; unclear D gene. The CDR3 contains 13 residues. Germline V lookup: CDR1 SGHTA, CDR2 FQGNSA. V dropped 2 bases and J dropped 11 bases, with 13 bases sitting between them. CDR3 bases: TGTGCCAGCAGCTTAAGTTGGGGTGGGTCCCAGCATTTT. Translation gives CASSLSWGGSQHF.

This clonotype was observed at least ten times. The chain joins TRBV20-1 to TRBJ2-5; TRBD2 agrees at 7 bases. The CDR3 is 16 residues long. Germline CDR1 is DFQATT and CDR2 is SNEGSKA (reference sequence). The J segment lost 5 bases and the V segment lost 3 bases, leaving 15 bases of the junction unmatched. CDR3 sequence (DNA): TGCAGTGCTAGTCCGTCGGGGGAGGGCCGCCGTGAGACCCAGTACTTC. Translated: CSASPSGEGRRETQYF.

Details on this clonotype: It may be a read error: a sequence one base away is much more abundant. This chain uses TRBV19 with TRBJ1-2; 7 nucleotides align to TRBD1. CDR3 length equals 15 residues. Germline CDR1 is LNHDA and CDR2 is SQIVND (reference sequence). The CDR3 is CARSTGRQGSYGYTF. In nucleotides, the CDR3 is TGTGCCAGAAGTACGGGGAGACAGGGCTCCTATGGCTACACCTTC.

This clonotype turned up a few times. DNA of the CDR3: TGCAGCGCAGCCCCGGGGCAGGGAGATGGCTACACCTTC. It yields the protein CSAAPGQGDGYTF. The J gene is TRBJ1-2, the V gene TRBV29-1; D is perhaps TRBD1 (5 bases). The length of the CDR3 is 13 residues. V lost 7 bases and J lost 6, with 18 bases in between. Germline lookup yields CDR1 SQVTM and CDR2 ANQGSEA.

Notes on this clonotype: A junction boundary mismatches the germline segment, possibly from a read error. The V call is TRBV5-1, the J call TRBJ1-1, with D possibly TRBD1 on 5 matching bases. CDR1 is SGHRS and CDR2 is YFSETQ in the germline V gene. This CDR3 is 17 amino acids long. The CDR3 DNA reads as TGTGCCAGCAGCTTGAGGGGTGGCGGGAGGATGAACACTGAAGCTTTCTTT. Its translation: CASSLRGGGRMNTEAFF.

This clonotype was recorded at least ten times. The J gene is TRBJ1-3, the V gene TRBV20-1, with unresolved D. The V gene's germline CDR1 is DFQATT and CDR2 SNEGSKA (reference sequence). The CDR3 covers 13 residues. V dropped 3 bases and J dropped 0 bases, with 6 bases sitting between them. Written as DNA, the CDR3 is TGCAGTGCTAGTTCCCACTCTGGAAACACCATATATTTT. Translated: CSASSHSGNTIYF.

This clonotype has at least ten counts. The gene calls are TRBV2 and TRBJ2-6; D possibly uses TRBD1 or TRBD2 (5 bases each). This CDR3 has 15 residues. Germline V gene lookup returns CDR1 SNHLY and CDR2 FYNNEI. The V gene lost 7 bases and the J gene lost 0 bases, with 10 bases spanning the gap. In DNA, the CDR3 is TGTGCCAGCACTCTGGGGGTCTCTGGGGCCAACGTCCTGACTTTC. Translation: CASTLGVSGANVLTF.

This clonotype was seen repeatedly, ten times or more. The chain joins TRBV7-9 to TRBJ1-5, with unresolved D. Germline V gene sequence: CDR1 SEHNR, CDR2 FQNEAQ (reference sequence). This CDR3 contains 15 residues. V was trimmed by 0 bases and J by 7 bases, leaving 13 bases between them. The CDR3 loop reads CASSLARTVPQPQHF. The CDR3 DNA is TGTGCCAGCAGCTTAGCGCGTACAGTGCCCCAGCCCCAGCATTTT.

This chain connects TRBV7-9 to TRBJ1-5; 8 positions match TRBD1. The CDR3 spans 18 residues. CDR1 and CDR2 (germline): SEHNR, FQNEAQ (reference sequence). V lost 8 bases, J lost 0 bases, and 15 bases stayed unmatched. The CDR3 bases are TGTGCCAGCGGCCATAAGACAGGGGAGAGGAATAGCAATCAGCCCCAGCATTTT. Translation: CASGHKTGERNSNQPQHF. Combining the CDR3 with reference TRBV7-9 and TRBJ1-5 gives the whole variable domain DTGVSQNPRHKITKRGQNVTFRCDPISEHNRLYWYRQTLGQGPEFLTYFQNEAQLEKSRLLSDRFSAERPKGSFSTLEIQRTEQGDSAMYLCASGHKTGERNSNQPQHFGDGTRLSIL.

This clonotype was recorded once. The chain employs TRBV7-9 and TRBJ2-5, with TRBD2 matching over 10 bases. The germline CDR1 and CDR2 sequences are SEHNR and FQNEAQ (reference sequence). There are 18 residues in the CDR3. V was pared by 2 bases and J by 2 bases, with 11 bases of the junction left unmatched. CDR3 sequence (DNA): TGTGCCAGCAGCTTACATGTACTAGCGGGGAGCAGGCAAGAGACCCAGTACTTC. This encodes CASSLHVLAGSRQETQYF.

With regard to this clonotype: With a much larger clone just one base away, this may be a read error. The chain uses TRBV7-9 and TRBJ1-1, with D maybe TRBD1 (6 bases). Germline CDR1 is SEHNR and CDR2 is FQNEAQ (reference sequence). This CDR3 region has 15 residues. With 5 bases removed from V and 5 bases from J, the gap between germline ends came to 18 bases. CDR3 residues: CASSLRQVLVTEAFF. In DNA, the CDR3 is TGTGCCAGCAGCCTCAGACAGGTTTTGGTGACTGAAGCTTTCTTT.

This clonotype was counted ten times or more. CDR3 coding DNA: TGTGCCAGCAGCCGGACAGGGTCCCAGCCCCAGCATTTT. Its protein is CASSRTGSQPQHF. This chain joins TRBV5-8 and TRBJ1-5; TRBD1 agrees at 8 bases. J was trimmed by 7 bases and V by 4 bases; bases with no gene match: 4. This CDR3 has 13 residues. Germline CDR1 SGHTS, CDR2 YDEGEE.

This clonotype was found a few times. The rearrangement joins TRBV20-1 to TRBJ1-1; 9 bases agree with TRBD1. Germline CDR1 DFQATT, CDR2 SNEGSKA (reference sequence). CDR3 length: 14 amino acids. Trimming at V came to 5 bases and at J to 2 bases, leaving 6 bases not matched to a gene. CDR3 in amino acids: CSAPKQGANTEAFF. DNA of the CDR3: TGCAGTGCTCCCAAACAGGGGGCCAACACTGAAGCTTTCTTT.

At least ten counts were recorded for this clonotype. The J gene is TRBJ1-2, the V gene TRBV12-3 or TRBV12-4; the D is unclear. V lost 8 bases to trimming and J lost 7 bases, with 8 bases between them. The CDR3 length is 10 residues. CDR3 DNA sequence: TGTGCCAGCGGGTTGGGTGGCTACACCTTC. Protein: CASGLGGYTF.

This clonotype came up once. V usage is TRBV2 and J usage is TRBJ1-2; a weak D match, TRBD1 (6 bases). V dropped 5 bases and J dropped 4 bases, with 17 bases sitting between them. The length of the CDR3 is 15 residues. Germline V CDR1 and CDR2: SNHLY, FYNNEI. The CDR3 DNA sequence: TGTGCCAGCAGTTTATCTGGGGGCGCTTCCTATGGCTACACCTTC. It is translated as CASSLSGGASYGYTF. The complete variable domain, with remaining parts taken from reference TRBV2 and TRBJ1-2, reads EPEVTQTPSHQVTQMGQEVILRCVPISNHLYFYWYRQILGQKVEFLVSFYNNEISEKSEIFDDQFSVERPDGSNFTLKIRSTKLEDSAMYFCASSLSGGASYGYTFGSGTRLTVV.

At least ten counts were recorded for this clonotype. The rearrangement joins TRBV29-1 to TRBJ1-2; D is ambiguous. This CDR3 spans 12 amino acids. V lost 3 bases to trimming and J lost 3 bases, with 8 bases between them. CDR1 and CDR2 from the germline V gene are SQVTM and ANQGSEA. The CDR3 coding sequence is TGCAGCGTTGACGACGGGGACTATGGCTACACCTTC. It specifies CSVDDGDYGYTF.

This clonotype has ten or more counts. The V and J genes are TRBV12-3 or TRBV12-4 and TRBJ1-5; D ambiguous. V shed 8 bases and J shed 4 bases, with 18 bases lying between them. This CDR3 contains 15 residues. The CDR3 DNA is TGTGCCAGCTCCCCCTCCGGCACTCGGAATCAGCCCCAGCATTTT. Translation: CASSPSGTRNQPQHF.

The V gene is TRBV19, the J gene TRBJ1-4, with D possibly TRBD1 on 6 matching bases. CDR1 and CDR2 (germline): LNHDA, SQIVND (reference sequence). Trimming cost V 9 bases and J 4 bases, with 18 bases left between them. CDR3 size: 15 residues. CDR3 coding DNA: TGTGCCAGCCCTAAGAAGGACAGAGATAATGAAAAACTGTTTTTT. Residues: CASPKKDRDNEKLFF.

In this sample, this clonotype turned up many times. The chain links TRBV5-4 to TRBJ2-2, with TRBD2 identical over 8 bases. V dropped 6 bases and J dropped 7; count of bases not matched to a gene: 11. The CDR3 has 15 residues. The germline gives CDR1 SGHNT, CDR2 YYREEE (reference sequence). The CDR3 DNA reads as TGTGCCAGCACCACTAGCGGAACTTTCAGCGGGGAGCTGTTTTTT. The encoded protein is CASTTSGTFSGELFF.

The chain combines TRBV6-5 with TRBJ1-5; no firm D call. With 4 bases removed from V and 5 bases from J, the gap between germline ends came to 24 bases. The CDR3 runs to 18 residues. CDR1 and CDR2 from the germline V gene are MNHEY and SVGAGI. CDR3 region: CASSSTPPVIREHQPQHF. The CDR3 DNA reads as TGTGCCAGCAGTTCTACCCCCCCAGTGATAAGGGAGCATCAGCCCCAGCATTTT.

This clonotype appeared a few times. This chain joins TRBV5-6 and TRBJ1-3, with 7 bases matching TRBD1. There are 15 residues in the CDR3. Germline CDR1 and CDR2: SGHDT and YYEEEE. Germline trimming cut 4 bases from V and 4 bases from J; bases unmatched to any gene: 8. CDR3 nucleotide sequence: TGTGCCAGCAGCGAACAGGGGTCCACCGGAAACACCATATATTTT. Protein: CASSEQGSTGNTIYF. The full variable domain, completed using reference TRBV5-6 and TRBJ1-3, is DAGVTQSPTHLIKTRGQQVTLRCSPKSGHDTVSWYQQALGQGPQFIFQYYEEEERQRGNFPDRFSGHQFPNYSSELNVNALLLGDSALYLCASSEQGSTGNTIYFGEGSWLTVV.